Listed below are T cell receptor beta chains from one sample, sequenced in a study of blood T cell repertoires in COVID-19. The table came from immunoSEQ multiplex PCR; TCRdb's copy has only in-frame clones and leaves some out. The sample lists hundreds of thousands of clones; 88% were seen once. Sequences were obtained from PBMCs or T cells enriched from blood (not recorded which). The receptors were sampled from a woman under 40 who had recovered from COVID-19. CDR3s include the opening cysteine and the closing phenylalanine or tryptophan. The D gene is left open where the match is weak. Clone size is stated in some rows and not others, as once, few, many or a class when expanded.

-,TRBV5-1,-,TRBJ2-1,TGCGCCAGCAGCTCCTACAGGGCGCAGCGCGGAATAGAGCAGTTCTTC,CASSSYRAQRGIEQFF
-,TRBV6-2/TRBV6-3,-,TRBJ1-6,TGTGCCAGCAGTTACTCCAGGGTCTTTTCTTCACCCCTCCACTTT,CASSYSRVFSSPLHF
TRBD2,TRBV10-1,-,TRBJ2-5,TGCGCCAGCAGTGAGTCGGCGGGGGAAGAGACCCAGTACTTC,CASSESAGEETQYF
TRBD2,TRBV9,-,TRBJ2-1,TGTGCCAGCAGCCCCGGGACTAGTATTCCGTTCTTC,CASSPGTSIPFF
-,TRBV19,-,TRBJ1-2,TGTGCCAGTAGTACTCGGGGGAGGAGAAGGGGCTACACCTTC,CASSTRGRRRGYTF
-,TRBV2,-,TRBJ2-5,TGTGCCAGCAGGGCAGGGGCGCGGGAGACCCAGTACTTC,CASRAGARETQYF
-,TRBV28,-,TRBJ2-5,TGTGCCAGCAACCCGACGGGAAGGTCAGAGACCCAGTACTTC,CASNPTGRSETQYF
-,TRBV6-5,once,TRBJ1-3,TGTGCCAGCAGCGCGACTGGAAACACCATATATTTT,CASSATGNTIYF
TRBD1,TRBV5-1,-,TRBJ1-1,TGCGCCAGCAGCCTGACAGGGGACACTGAAGCTTTCTTT,CASSLTGDTEAFF
TRBD2,TRBV9,-,TRBJ2-2,TGTGCCAGCAGCGTAGGGGCCCTGGCTAGCGGGATAACCGGGGAGCTGTTTTTT,CASSVGALASGITGELFF
TRBD1,TRBV28,-,TRBJ1-1,TGTGCCAGCCGGCGGGGCGCGAAGGGGGCAGCTTTCTTT,CASRRGAKGAAFF
TRBD1,TRBV6-2/TRBV6-3,-,TRBJ1-6,TGTGCCAGCAGCCTGGACAGGGAAAGTTCACCCCTCCACTTT,CASSLDRESSPLHF
-,TRBV6-1,-,TRBJ1-2,TGTGCCAGCAGTGAAGAGGAGGGTCGGGCCGACTATGGCTACACCTTC,CASSEEEGRADYGYTF
-,TRBV5-5,-,TRBJ1-2,TGTGCCAGCAGCTTGGTTGTCCCAGGGTCTCTCCACACCTTC,CASSLVVPGSLHTF
TRBD1,TRBV28,-,TRBJ2-7,TGTGCCAGCAGTCTAACCAGGACAGGGGGCAGGTACGAGCAGTACTTC,CASSLTRTGGRYEQYF
TRBD2,TRBV18,-,TRBJ2-1,TGTGCCAGCTCTGGCGGGGGGACTAATGAGCAGTTCTTC,CASSGGGTNEQFF
TRBD2,TRBV7-6,-,TRBJ2-1,TGTGCCAGCAGCTTAGGAGCGGGAGGCCCCAATGAGCAGTTCTTC,CASSLGAGGPNEQFF
TRBD2,TRBV7-2,-,TRBJ2-7,TGTGCCAGCAGCGGCGGGGGAAGCTCCTACGAGCAGTACTTC,CASSGGGSSYEQYF
TRBD1,TRBV10-3,few,TRBJ1-2,TGTGCCATCAGTGAGTGGGACAGGGAGTATGGCTACACCTTC,CAISEWDREYGYTF
-,TRBV7-2,-,TRBJ2-7,TGTGCCAGCTCCCTGGCAGGGTTCTACGAGCAGTACTTC,CASSLAGFYEQYF
TRBD2,TRBV28,-,TRBJ2-2,TGTGCCAGCAGTTTGTCTAGCGGGAGGGAGACCGGGGAGCTGTTTTTT,CASSLSSGRETGELFF
TRBD2,TRBV4-1,-,TRBJ2-3,TGCGCCAGCAGCTCTACGGGAGGGGGCACAGATACGCAGTATTTT,CASSSTGGGTDTQYF
TRBD1,TRBV5-1,-,TRBJ2-7,TGCGCCAGCAGCTTGTCATGGGGACAGGTTTCCCACGAGCAGTACTTC,CASSLSWGQVSHEQYF
-,TRBV28,-,TRBJ1-3,TGTGCCAGCAGTCCTTACTCTGGAAACACCATATATTTT,CASSPYSGNTIYF
-,TRBV27,-,TRBJ1-1,TGTGCCAGCAGTTCTTACCGGGGAGCAATGAACACTGAAGCTTTCTTT,CASSSYRGAMNTEAFF
TRBD1,TRBV3-1/TRBV3-2,-,TRBJ1-2,TGTGCCAGCAGCCATCGGGACAGGGGGTCATATGGCTACACCTTC,CASSHRDRGSYGYTF
TRBD2,TRBV20-1,-,TRBJ2-7,TGCAGTGGACGGGGGGCCTACGAGCAGTACTTC,CSGRGAYEQYF
-,TRBV7-9,-,TRBJ2-7,TGTGCCAGCAGCTTACAGGGACTCACGCCGCCCTACGAGCAGTACTTC,CASSLQGLTPPYEQYF
-,TRBV11-2,-,TRBJ2-7,TGTGCCAGCAGCTTAGACAGGGGCGACGAGCAGTACTTC,CASSLDRGDEQYF
-,TRBV5-6,-,TRBJ1-2,TGTGCCAGCAGCTTGGGGGTTACAGGATATGGCTACACCTTC,CASSLGVTGYGYTF
-,TRBV12-3/TRBV12-4,-,TRBJ1-2,TGTGCCAGCAGCCCCACAGGGCCGTATGGCTACACCTTC,CASSPTGPYGYTF
-,TRBV5-6,-,TRBJ1-6,TGTGCCAGCAGCGATACCGGGACATTTGATAATTCACCCCTCCACTTT,CASSDTGTFDNSPLHF
TRBD1,TRBV6-2/TRBV6-3,-,TRBJ2-1,TGTGCCAGCAGTTACCTGGACAGGCCTTTCGATGAGCAGTTCTTC,CASSYLDRPFDEQFF
TRBD2,TRBV6-5,-,TRBJ2-3,TGTGCCAGCAGACTAGCGGGACCAGATACGCAGTATTTT,CASRLAGPDTQYF
TRBD2,TRBV7-2,few,TRBJ2-1,TGTGCCAGCAGCCGGACTAGCGGGGGGGCCCAGCAGTTCTTC,CASSRTSGGAQQFF
-,TRBV6-6,-,TRBJ1-2,TGTGCCAGCAGTTACGTGGGCCGAGGGAACTATGGCTACACCTTC,CASSYVGRGNYGYTF
TRBD2,TRBV7-9,-,TRBJ2-1,TGTGCCAGCAGCTATAGCGGGGGCCGTAACTACAATGAGCAGTTCTTC,CASSYSGGRNYNEQFF
-,TRBV7-2,-,TRBJ2-7,TGTGCCAGCAGCGTCAGCTCCTACGAGCAGTACTTC,CASSVSSYEQYF
TRBD1,TRBV14,once,TRBJ1-2,TGTGCCAGCAGCCTCAGGACAGGGGGCAGCTATGGCTACACCTTC,CASSLRTGGSYGYTF
TRBD1,TRBV4-1,once,TRBJ1-1,TGCGCCAGCAACCTGGGACAGGGGACGAACACTGAAGCTTTCTTT,CASNLGQGTNTEAFF